This T cell receptor (beta chain) was obtained from a study of blood T cell repertoires in COVID-19. Study details: Collection of acute and convalescent COVID-19 samples took place in the United States, Italy and Spain.

Under the authors' procedure: Reference gene primers were amplified, and this amplification served to estimate nucleated cell counts. TCRdb's table, derived via immunoSEQ multiplex PCR, lists solely in-frame clones and lacks some. The D gene and trimming were derived from the DNA, and the V and J assignments and clone size from that table. The table lists 250,000 to 300,000 clones, more than 75% of them singletons. All enrollees were about 18 to 90 years old and from 24 US areas. Assignment of participants to cohorts was predicated upon participant-reported clinical history. V lost 5 bases and J 2 bases, leaving 13 bases between the germline ends. Germline assignment: CDR1 SEHNR and CDR2 FQNEAQ (reference sequence). The CDR3 covers 15 residues.

V usage is TRBV7-9 and J usage is TRBJ1-5; the D gene is possibly TRBD1 (5 bases). Sequencing was carried out using PBMCs or T cells enriched from blood (not recorded which). This TCR was recovered from a woman in her forties with acute COVID-19. The CDR3 protein is CASSPIGAGNQPQHF. The CDR3 region has the DNA TGTGCCAGCAGCCCCATAGGGGCCGGCAATCAGCCCCAGCATTTT.